A selection of T cell receptor beta chains follows, all from one sample in a study of a mutant IDH1 vaccine in newly diagnosed glioma. This table comes from immunoSEQ multiplex PCR, and its TCRdb copy is limited to in-frame clones, with some not included. The sample includes about 44,000 clones, under 95% seen only once; the top ten take roughly 4%. These TCRs' antigens remain unknown. The source was PBMCs, collected from a glioma patient whose treatment included an IDH1 peptide vaccine. The receptors originated from a man aged 45 to 65 with glioma. CDR3s include the opening cysteine and the closing phenylalanine or tryptophan. D genes are given only for firm matches. Rows may omit the clone size; those that give it use once, few, many or a size class.

v_call,clone_size,j_call,d_call,cdr3_aa,cdr3_nt
TRBV4-1,few,TRBJ1-2,TRBD1,CASSPWTGEGYGYTF,TGCGCCAGCAGCCCGTGGACAGGGGAAGGCTATGGCTACACCTTC
TRBV19,NA,TRBJ2-3,NA,CASSMRQGRGSSTDTQYF,TGTGCCAGTAGTATGCGGCAGGGAAGGGGCTCTAGCACAGATACGCAGTATTTT
TRBV27,once,TRBJ2-7,TRBD1,CASSSHQGQGEYF,TGTGCCAGCAGTTCCCACCAAGGACAGGGGGAGTACTTC
TRBV4-3,NA,TRBJ2-1,TRBD2,CASSQNRGGAEQFF,TGCGCCAGCAGCCAAAATAGGGGAGGGGCTGAGCAGTTCTTC
TRBV11-2,NA,TRBJ2-5,NA,CASSWGAEQYF,TGTGCCAGCAGCTGGGGGGCAGAGCAGTACTTC
TRBV2,NA,TRBJ2-7,NA,CASSGTSYEQYF,TGTGCCAGCAGCGGGACTTCCTACGAGCAGTACTTC
TRBV7-9,NA,TRBJ1-4,TRBD1,CASSLKTGNYEKLFF,TGTGCCAGCAGTTTGAAGACAGGGAACTATGAAAAACTGTTTTTT
TRBV5-1,NA,TRBJ2-7,TRBD2,CASSSTSGGSYEQYF,TGCGCCAGCAGCTCGACAAGCGGGGGCTCCTACGAGCAGTACTTC
TRBV9,NA,TRBJ2-7,NA,CASSFLYEQYF,TGTGCCAGCAGTTTCCTCTACGAGCAGTACTTC
TRBV19,NA,TRBJ2-5,NA,CASSMREQETQYF,TGTGCCAGTAGTATGCGCGAGCAAGAGACCCAGTACTTC
TRBV10-3,once,TRBJ2-5,NA,CAIRDSHSGHQTQYF,TGTGCCATCAGGGACAGTCATTCGGGTCACCAAACCCAGTACTTC
TRBV2,NA,TRBJ1-1,TRBD1,CASSEWDRGGTEAFF,TGTGCCAGCAGTGAGTGGGACAGGGGTGGCACTGAAGCTTTCTTT
TRBV2,NA,TRBJ1-5,NA,CASSSDVHSNQPQHF,TGTGCCAGCAGCAGTGACGTCCATAGCAATCAGCCCCAGCATTTT
TRBV25-1,NA,TRBJ2-7,TRBD1,CASSEGTGGLEQYF,TGTGCCAGCAGTGAAGGAACAGGGGGACTTGAGCAGTACTTC
TRBV28,NA,TRBJ1-6,NA,CASSLGGSSPLHF,TGTGCCAGCAGTTTGGGGGGATCTTCACCCCTCCACTTT
TRBV27,once,TRBJ1-1,TRBD1,CASSSRGQTFLSLNTEAFF,TGTGCCAGCAGTTCGAGGGGACAGACCTTCCTATCTTTGAACACTGAAGCTTTCTTT
TRBV5-4,once,TRBJ1-4,NA,CASRVGGPNEKLFF,TGTGCCAGCCGGGTTGGTGGGCCCAATGAAAAACTGTTTTTT
TRBV6-5,NA,TRBJ1-1,NA,CASREQVNTEAFF,TGTGCCAGCAGAGAACAGGTGAACACTGAAGCTTTCTTT
TRBV7-9,NA,TRBJ1-1,TRBD1,CASSQGQGPNTEAFF,TGTGCCAGCAGCCAAGGACAGGGCCCGAACACTGAAGCTTTCTTT
TRBV28,once,TRBJ2-7,TRBD1,CASSPDRGWDEQYF,TGTGCCAGCAGCCCGGACAGGGGCTGGGACGAGCAGTACTTC
TRBV5-6,NA,TRBJ2-2,NA,CASSLWTRNTGELFF,TGTGCCAGCAGCTTGTGGACACGTAACACCGGGGAGCTGTTTTTT
TRBV6-5,NA,TRBJ1-1,NA,CASSWSREVRTEAFF,TGTGCCAGCAGTTGGTCCAGGGAGGTCCGTACTGAAGCTTTCTTT
TRBV28,NA,TRBJ1-1,NA,CASRRDSPNTEAFF,TGTGCCAGCAGACGAGACAGTCCGAACACTGAAGCTTTCTTT
TRBV5-1,NA,TRBJ1-4,TRBD1,CASSLDQGASNEKLFF,TGCGCCAGCAGCTTGGATCAGGGGGCGTCTAATGAAAAACTGTTTTTT
TRBV28,NA,TRBJ2-7,NA,CASSLTGAAYEQYF,TGTGCCAGCAGTTTAACGGGGGCAGCCTACGAGCAGTACTTC
TRBV6-5,NA,TRBJ1-3,NA,CASSYPRNSGNTIYF,TGTGCCAGCAGTTACCCGAGGAACTCTGGAAACACCATATATTTT
TRBV15,NA,TRBJ1-1,TRBD1,CATSDSGQGANLNTEAFF,TGTGCCACCAGTGATTCGGGACAGGGGGCCAATTTAAACACTGAAGCTTTCTTT
TRBV2,NA,TRBJ1-1,NA,CAFPRSGEAFF,TGTGCATTTCCCCGCTCGGGTGAAGCTTTCTTT